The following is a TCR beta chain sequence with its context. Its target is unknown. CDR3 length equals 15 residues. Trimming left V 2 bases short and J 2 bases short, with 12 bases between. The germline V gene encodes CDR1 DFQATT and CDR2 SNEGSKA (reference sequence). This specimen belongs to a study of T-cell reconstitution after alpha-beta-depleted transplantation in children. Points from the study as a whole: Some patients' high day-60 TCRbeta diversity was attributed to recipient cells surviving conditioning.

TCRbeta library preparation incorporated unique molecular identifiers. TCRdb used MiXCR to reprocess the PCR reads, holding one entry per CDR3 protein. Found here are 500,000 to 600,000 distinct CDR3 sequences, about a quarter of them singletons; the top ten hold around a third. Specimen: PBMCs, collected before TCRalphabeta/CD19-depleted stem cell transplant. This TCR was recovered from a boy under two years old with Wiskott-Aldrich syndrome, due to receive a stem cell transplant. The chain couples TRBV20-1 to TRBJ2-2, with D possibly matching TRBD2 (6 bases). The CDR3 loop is CSARPPGVNTGELFF. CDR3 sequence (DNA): TGCAGTGCTAGACCACCGGGGGTAAACACCGGGGAGCTGTTTTTT.